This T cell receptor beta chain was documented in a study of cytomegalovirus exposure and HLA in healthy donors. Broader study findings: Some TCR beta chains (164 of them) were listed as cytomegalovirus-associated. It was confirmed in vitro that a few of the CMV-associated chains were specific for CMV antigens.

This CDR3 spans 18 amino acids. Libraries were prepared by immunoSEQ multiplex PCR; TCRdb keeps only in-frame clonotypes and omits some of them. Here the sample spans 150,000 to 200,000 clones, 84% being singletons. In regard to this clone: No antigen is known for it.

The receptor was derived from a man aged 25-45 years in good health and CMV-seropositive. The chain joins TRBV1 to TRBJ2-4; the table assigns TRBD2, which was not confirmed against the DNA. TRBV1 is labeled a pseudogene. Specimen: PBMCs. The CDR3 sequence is CTSSQAFGEDGAKNIQYF. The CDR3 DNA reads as TGCACCAGCAGCCAAGCTTTCGGAGAAGATGGGGCCAAAAACATTCAGTACTTC.